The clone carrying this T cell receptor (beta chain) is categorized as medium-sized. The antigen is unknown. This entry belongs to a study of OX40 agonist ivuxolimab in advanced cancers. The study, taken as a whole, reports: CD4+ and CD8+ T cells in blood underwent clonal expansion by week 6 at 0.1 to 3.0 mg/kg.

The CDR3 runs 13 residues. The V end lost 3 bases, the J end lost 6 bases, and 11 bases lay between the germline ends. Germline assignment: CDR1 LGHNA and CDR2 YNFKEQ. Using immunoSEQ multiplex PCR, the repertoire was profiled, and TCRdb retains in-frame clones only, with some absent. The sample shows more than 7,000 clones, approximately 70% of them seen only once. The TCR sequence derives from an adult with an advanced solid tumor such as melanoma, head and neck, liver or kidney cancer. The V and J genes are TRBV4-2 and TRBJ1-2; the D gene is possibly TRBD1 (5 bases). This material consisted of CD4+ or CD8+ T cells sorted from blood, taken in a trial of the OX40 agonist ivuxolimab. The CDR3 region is CASSQGVADGYTF. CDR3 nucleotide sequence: TGTGCCAGCAGCCAGGGGGTGGCAGATGGCTACACCTTC.